The present TCR beta chain was sequenced within a study of blood T cell repertoires in COVID-19 (TCRdb year 2020). Background for the entire study: Samples covering the acute and convalescent phases of COVID-19 were provided by collaborators in the United States, Italy and Spain. The material from the prospective study consisted of cDNA or gDNA derived from T cells, B-cell-depleted T cells, or PBMCs. Subjects who had been exposed to COVID-19, were actively infected with it, or had recovered from it provided the deeply sampled blood TCRbeta repertoires that made up the dataset. The repertoires were made available in a free public database intended to serve as a resource for research on the immune response to SARS-CoV-2. Samples were obtained from the ongoing ImmuneRACE study (first 160 participants) and from some 1,200 subjects provided by 6 global collaborators. The sample metadata nearly always contained a de-identified subject ID, COVID-19 status, age in years and sex. Where available, HLA class I and class II types were taken from metadata supplied by the sample provider and were not determined by assay-based typing.

Points the paper makes about the study in general: The quantity of clinical and demographic metadata differed by source and by participant and was supplied without curation.

The V end gives up 6 bases and the J end 0 bases, leaving 8 bases in the junction not matched to a gene. Taken from the germline V gene, the CDR1 and CDR2 loops are SNHLY and FYNNEI. The CDR3 starts with the cysteine, ends with the valine, and has 15 residues. Of all the DNA, just the CDR3 is kept, 45 bases in frame from base 1. The immunoSEQ Assay, a bias-controlled multiplex PCR, was used to amplify TCRbeta CDR3 regions from genomic DNA. The study's own analysis went as follows. Nucleated cell counts per sample were estimated from amplification of reference gene primers within the assay. Sequence reads were collapsed and filtered to measure the absolute abundance of every unique TCRbeta CDR3 rearrangement. Productive Simpson clonality was computed per sample as the square root of Simpson's diversity index over productive rearrangements. TCRdb carries this immuneACCESS record with in-frame sequences only. Its versions omit some clonotypes, under half of them owing to an unresolved V gene in the studies checked, with the rest unexplained. V and J calls and clone size follow that table, whereas D and trimming were derived from the DNA. Across this sample there are 140,000 to 150,000 clones, with around four fifths seen only once. The top ten hold 6% of the sample.

Participants in the prospective study were enrolled through a virtual design, were aged roughly 18 to 100 years, and lived in approximately 25 United States geographic areas. In the prospective study, cohorts were assigned on the basis of participant-reported clinical history obtained from a screening survey and a study questionnaire. Recovered participants in ImmuneRACE Cohort 3 were defined as having two consecutive negative NP/OP PCR tests, clearance from a healthcare professional, or resolution of symptoms. Each participant in the prospective study had whole blood, serum and a nasopharyngeal or oropharyngeal swab collected by mobile phlebotomists. Participants in the prospective study had the option to provide additional blood draws and questionnaires over an approximately 2-month period. Blood samples from the prospective study were shipped frozen or at room temperature prior to DNA extraction.

Concerning this clone itself: It lacks a known antigen. No qualities accompany the bases; no much larger clone lies one base away.

The rearrangement combines TRBV2 with TRBJ2-7; 7 bases in between match TRBD1. The receptor's source is a woman aged 50 to 60 who had recovered from COVID-19. Material: PBMCs or T cells enriched from blood (not recorded which). The DNA sequence is TGTGCCAGCAGCCCAGACAGGGATAGCTCCTACGAGCAGTACGTC. This sequence encodes CASSPDRDSSYEQYV.